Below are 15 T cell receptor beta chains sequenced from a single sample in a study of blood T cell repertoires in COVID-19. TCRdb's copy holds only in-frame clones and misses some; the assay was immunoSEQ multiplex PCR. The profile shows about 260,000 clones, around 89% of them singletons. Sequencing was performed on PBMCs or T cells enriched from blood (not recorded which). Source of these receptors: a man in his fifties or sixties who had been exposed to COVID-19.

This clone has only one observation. CDR3 nucleotides: TGTGCCAGTAGTGGACTCCAAAGCGGGGAGCAGTACTTC. It codes for CASSGLQSGEQYF. This chain connects TRBV19 to TRBJ2-7; the D gene is possibly TRBD2 (6 bases). The CDR3 consists of 13 residues. V was cut by 5 bases and J by 7 bases, with 15 bases left in between. Germline CDR1 is LNHDA and CDR2 is SQIVND (reference sequence).

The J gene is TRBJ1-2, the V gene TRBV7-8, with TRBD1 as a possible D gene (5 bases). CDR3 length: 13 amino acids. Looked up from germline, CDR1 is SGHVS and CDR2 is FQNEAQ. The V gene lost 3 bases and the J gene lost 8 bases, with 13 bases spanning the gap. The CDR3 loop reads CASSFLQGEGYTF. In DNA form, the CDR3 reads TGTGCCAGCAGCTTTCTCCAGGGTGAGGGCTACACCTTC.

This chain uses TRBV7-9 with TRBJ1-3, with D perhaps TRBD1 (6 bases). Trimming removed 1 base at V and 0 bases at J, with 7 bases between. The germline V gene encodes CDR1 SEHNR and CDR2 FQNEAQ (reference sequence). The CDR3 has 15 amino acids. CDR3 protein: CASSLGTASGNTIYF. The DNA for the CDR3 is TGTGCCAGCAGCTTAGGGACAGCCTCTGGAAACACCATATATTTT.

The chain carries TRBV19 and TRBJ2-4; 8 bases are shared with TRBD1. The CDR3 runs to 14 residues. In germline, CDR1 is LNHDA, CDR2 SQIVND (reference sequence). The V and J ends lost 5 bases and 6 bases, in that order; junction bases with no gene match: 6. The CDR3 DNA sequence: TGTGCCAGTAGTTCCAGGGGGCTAGGAAACATTCAGTACTTC. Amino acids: CASSSRGLGNIQYF.

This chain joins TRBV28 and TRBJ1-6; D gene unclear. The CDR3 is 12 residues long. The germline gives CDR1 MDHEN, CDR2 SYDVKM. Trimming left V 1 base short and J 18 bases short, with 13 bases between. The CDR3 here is CASSLSQRASHF. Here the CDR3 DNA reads TGTGCCAGCAGTTTATCCCAGAGAGCGTCCCACTTT.

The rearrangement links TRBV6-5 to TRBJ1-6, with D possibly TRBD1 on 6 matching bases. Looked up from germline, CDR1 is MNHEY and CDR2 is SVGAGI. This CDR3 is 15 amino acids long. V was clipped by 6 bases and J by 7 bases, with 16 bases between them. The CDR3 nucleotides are TGTGCCAGCAGGCCCCTCAGGGGTTACAATTCACCCCTCCACTTT. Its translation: CASRPLRGYNSPLHF.

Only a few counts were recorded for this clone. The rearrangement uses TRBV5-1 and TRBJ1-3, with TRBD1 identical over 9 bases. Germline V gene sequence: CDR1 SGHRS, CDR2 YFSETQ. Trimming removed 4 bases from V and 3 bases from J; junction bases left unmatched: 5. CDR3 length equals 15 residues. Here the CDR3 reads CASSEQGAFGNTIYF. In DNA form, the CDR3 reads TGCGCCAGCAGCGAACAGGGGGCGTTTGGAAACACCATATATTTT.

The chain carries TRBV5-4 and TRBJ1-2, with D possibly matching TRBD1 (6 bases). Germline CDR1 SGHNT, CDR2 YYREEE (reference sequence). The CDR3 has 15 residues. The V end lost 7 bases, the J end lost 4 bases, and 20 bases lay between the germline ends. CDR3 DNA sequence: TGTGCCAGCGGGGCCCGGGGCAGGGGAACCTATGGCTACACCTTC. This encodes CASGARGRGTYGYTF.

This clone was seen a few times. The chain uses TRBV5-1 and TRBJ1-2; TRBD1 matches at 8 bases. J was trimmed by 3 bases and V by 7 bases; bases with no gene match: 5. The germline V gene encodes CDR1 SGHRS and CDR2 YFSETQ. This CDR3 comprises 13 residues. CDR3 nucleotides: TGCGCCAGCGGCGGGGACAGGCACTATGGCTACACCTTC. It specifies CASGGDRHYGYTF.

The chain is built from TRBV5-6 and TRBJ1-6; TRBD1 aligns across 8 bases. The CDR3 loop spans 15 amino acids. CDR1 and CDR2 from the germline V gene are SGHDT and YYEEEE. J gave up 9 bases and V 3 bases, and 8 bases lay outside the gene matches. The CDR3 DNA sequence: TGTGCCAGCAGCTCCGGGACAGGCGGACTTTCACCCCTCCACTTT. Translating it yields CASSSGTGGLSPLHF.

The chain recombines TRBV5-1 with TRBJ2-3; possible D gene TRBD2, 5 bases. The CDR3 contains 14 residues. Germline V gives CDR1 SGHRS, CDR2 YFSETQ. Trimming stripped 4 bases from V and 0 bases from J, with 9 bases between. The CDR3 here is CASSRESSTDTQYF. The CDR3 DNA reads TGCGCCAGCAGCCGGGAATCTAGCACAGATACGCAGTATTTT.

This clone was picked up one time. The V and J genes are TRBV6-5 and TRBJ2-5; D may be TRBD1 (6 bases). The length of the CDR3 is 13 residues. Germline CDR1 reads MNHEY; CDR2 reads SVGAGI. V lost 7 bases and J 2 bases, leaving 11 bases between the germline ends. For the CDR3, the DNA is TGTGCCAGCATGACAGGTTCTCAAGAGACCCAGTACTTC. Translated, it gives CASMTGSQETQYF.

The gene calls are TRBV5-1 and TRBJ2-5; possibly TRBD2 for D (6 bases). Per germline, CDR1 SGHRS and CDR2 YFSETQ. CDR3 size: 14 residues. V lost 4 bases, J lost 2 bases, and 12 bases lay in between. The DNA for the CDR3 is TGCGCCAGCAGCCGGGAGCGCCTACAAGAGACCCAGTACTTC. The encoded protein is CASSRERLQETQYF.

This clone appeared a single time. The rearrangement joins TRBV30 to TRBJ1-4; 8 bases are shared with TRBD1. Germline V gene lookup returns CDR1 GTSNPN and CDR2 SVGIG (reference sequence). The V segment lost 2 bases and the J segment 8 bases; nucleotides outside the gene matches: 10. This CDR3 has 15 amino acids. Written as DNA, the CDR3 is TGTGCCTGGAGTTCCTTGCAGGGGGCGAGGGAAAAACTGTTTTTT. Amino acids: CAWSSLQGAREKLFF.

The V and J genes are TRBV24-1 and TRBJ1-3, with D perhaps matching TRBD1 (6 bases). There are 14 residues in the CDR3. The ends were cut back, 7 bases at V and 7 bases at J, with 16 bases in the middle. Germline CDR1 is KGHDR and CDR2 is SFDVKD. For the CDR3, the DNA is TGTGCCACCAGCCCTGGGGGCCTGGAGAACACCATATATTTT. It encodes CATSPGGLENTIYF.